The 8 T cell receptor beta chains given below trace back to one sample, sequenced in a study of technical replicates of blood from a few donors. The data were produced by immunoSEQ multiplex PCR, yet TCRdb's version contains in-frame clones alone and is incomplete. The data show roughly 82,000 clones, with around nine tenths seen just once and under 0.3% held by the top ten. The specimen was T cells isolated from PBMCs. The receptor set was obtained from a human donor in good health.

In DNA, the CDR3 is TGTGCCAGCAGTTACTCTAGTCCGGAGACCCAGTACTTC. It is translated as CASSYSSPETQYF. V usage is TRBV6-5 and J usage is TRBJ2-5; no definite D call. This CDR3 is built from 13 residues. The germline V gene has CDR1 MNHEY and CDR2 SVGAGI. V lost 0 bases and J 5 bases, leaving 7 bases between the germline ends.

CDR3 DNA: TGTGCCAGCAGCCCGGTGGGGACAGCCGCCTACGAGCAGTACTTC. This encodes CASSPVGTAAYEQYF. V gene TRBV5-4 combines with J gene TRBJ2-7; 7 bases map to TRBD1. The ends lost 4 bases at V and 2 bases at J; junction bases unmatched: 9. CDR1 is SGHNT, CDR2 YYREEE, per germline (reference sequence). The CDR3 has 15 residues.

This clone was detected only once. The chain has TRBV10-3 and TRBJ2-3, with TRBD1 matching 10 bases. This CDR3 is 16 amino acids long. Germline V gene sequence: CDR1 ENHRY, CDR2 SYGVKD. With 6 bases clipped from V and 4 bases from J, the junction kept 10 bases outside the gene matches. This chain's CDR3 is CAIRNPTGGVADTQYF. For the CDR3, the DNA is TGTGCCATCAGAAATCCGACAGGGGGCGTCGCAGATACGCAGTATTTT.

This chain joins TRBV28 and TRBJ2-1; 9 nucleotides match TRBD1. CDR3 length equals 15 residues. J lost 7 bases, V lost 5 bases, and 9 bases had no gene match. Germline V gene lookup returns CDR1 MDHEN and CDR2 SYDVKM. DNA of the CDR3: TGTGCCAGCAGTCCGTTCCGGGACAGGGATAATGAGCAGTTCTTC. Translation: CASSPFRDRDNEQFF.

This chain links TRBV15 with TRBJ2-1; D is undetermined. The CDR3 loop spans 11 amino acids. The germline CDR1 and CDR2 sequences are LNHNV and YYDKDF (reference sequence). V was shortened by 2 bases and J by 9 bases, with 5 bases between the two germline ends. The CDR3 DNA is TGTGCCACCAGCAGAACGGGTGAGCAGTTCTTC. Translating it yields CATSRTGEQFF. Full variable domain (rest looked up from reference TRBV15 and TRBJ2-1): DAMVIQNPRYQVTQFGKPVTLSCSQTLNHNVMYWYQQKSSQAPKLLFHYYDKDFNNEADTPDNFQSRRPNTSFCFLDIRSPGLGDTAMYLCATSRTGEQFFGPGTRLTVL.

The J gene is TRBJ1-1, the V gene TRBV5-1; 9 bases match TRBD1. Germline V gene lookup returns CDR1 SGHRS and CDR2 YFSETQ. V shed 6 bases and J 4 bases; nucleotides not matched to a gene: 10. This CDR3 has 15 amino acids. The CDR3 loop reads CASTEYRGRITEAFF. CDR3 nucleotide sequence: TGCGCCAGCACCGAATACAGGGGGCGGATCACTGAAGCTTTCTTT.

The chain recombines TRBV11-2 with TRBJ1-3; the match to TRBD1 covers 7 bases. Looked up from germline, CDR1 is SGHAT and CDR2 is FQNNGV. The trim removed 2 bases at V and 0 bases at J, leaving 4 bases unmatched. This CDR3 spans 16 amino acids. The CDR3 protein is CASSLSRDSSGNTIYF. Written as DNA, the CDR3 is TGTGCCAGCAGCTTATCCCGGGACAGCTCTGGAAACACCATATATTTT.

The rearrangement links TRBV7-9 to TRBJ2-7, with 8 bases aligning to TRBD1. The CDR3 is 14 residues long. Trimming at V came to 4 bases and at J to 5 bases, leaving 7 bases not matched to a gene. The germline CDR1 and CDR2 sequences are SEHNR and FQNEAQ (reference sequence). This CDR3 is CASSYTGTGDEQYF. CDR3 in DNA: TGTGCCAGCAGCTACACCGGGACAGGAGACGAGCAGTACTTC.